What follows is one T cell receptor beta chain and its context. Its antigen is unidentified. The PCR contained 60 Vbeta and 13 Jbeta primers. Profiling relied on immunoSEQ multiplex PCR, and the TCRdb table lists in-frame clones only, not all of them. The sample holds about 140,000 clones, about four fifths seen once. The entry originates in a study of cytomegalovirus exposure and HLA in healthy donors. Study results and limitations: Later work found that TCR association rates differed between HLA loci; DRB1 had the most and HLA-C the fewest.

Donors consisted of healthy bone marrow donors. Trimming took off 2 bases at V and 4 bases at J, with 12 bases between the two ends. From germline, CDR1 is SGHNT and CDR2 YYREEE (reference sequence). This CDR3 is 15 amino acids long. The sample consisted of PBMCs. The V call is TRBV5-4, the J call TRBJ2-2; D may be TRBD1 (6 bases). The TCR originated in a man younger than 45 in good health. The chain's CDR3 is CASSFGGSVTGELFF. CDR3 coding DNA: TGTGCCAGCAGCTTTGGGGGCTCGGTCACCGGGGAGCTGTTTTTT. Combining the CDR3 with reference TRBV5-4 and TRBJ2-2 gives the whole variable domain ETGVTQSPTHLIKTRGQQVTLRCSSQSGHNTVSWYQQALGQGPQFIFQYYREEENGRGNFPPRFSGLQFPNYSSELNVNALELDDSALYLCASSFGGSVTGELFFGEGSRLTVL.